This is a list of T cell receptor beta chains from one sample in a study of shared clonotypes between healthy human individuals. Sequenced by immunoSEQ multiplex PCR; TCRdb stores in-frame clones only, minus some. The sample shows some 1 million clones, roughly 70% of them seen only once. The sequenced sample was memory CD4+ T cells sorted from blood. These receptors came from a man aged 18-30 years in good health. Each CDR3 is given with its conserved first and last residue. The D gene is left open where the match is weak. Some rows have no size entry. The others give once, few or many, or a class for an expanded clone.

CDR3nt: TGTGCCAGCAGTGAAGGCGGGGCCAAAAACATTCAGTACTTC; CDR3aa: CASSEGGAKNIQYF; len: 14; j_gene: TRBJ2-4; abundance: -; v_gene: TRBV6-1; d_gene: -
CDR3nt: TGTGCCAGCTCACGAAAGGAGGGTATGGGTTTCGCTGAAGCTTTCTTT; CDR3aa: CASSRKEGMGFAEAFF; len: 16; j_gene: TRBJ1-1; abundance: few; v_gene: TRBV18; d_gene: -
CDR3nt: TGTGCCAGCAGTTCACAGGGGGTCCTGGGCCCAGATACGCAGTATTTT; CDR3aa: CASSSQGVLGPDTQYF; len: 16; j_gene: TRBJ2-3; abundance: -; v_gene: TRBV9; d_gene: TRBD1
CDR3nt: TGTGCCATCAGTGAGGCGGCGGGGGAGCTGTTTTTT; CDR3aa: CAISEAAGELFF; len: 12; j_gene: TRBJ2-2; abundance: -; v_gene: TRBV10-3; d_gene: -
CDR3nt: TGTGCCAGCAGCCCCCGGACAGGGGGGACCTATGGCTACACCTTC; CDR3aa: CASSPRTGGTYGYTF; len: 15; j_gene: TRBJ1-2; abundance: -; v_gene: TRBV7-6; d_gene: TRBD1
CDR3nt: TGTGCCAGCAGCCGGGGACAGTACACCGGGGAGCTGTTTTTT; CDR3aa: CASSRGQYTGELFF; len: 14; j_gene: TRBJ2-2; abundance: -; v_gene: TRBV6-5; d_gene: TRBD1
CDR3nt: TGTGCCATCAGTCCCACTAGCGGGAAGGGAACCGGGGAGCTGTTTTTT; CDR3aa: CAISPTSGKGTGELFF; len: 16; j_gene: TRBJ2-2; abundance: -; v_gene: TRBV10-3; d_gene: TRBD2
CDR3nt: TGTGCCAGCTCACCAGGGGGCAGGAACTCCTACGAGCAGTACTTC; CDR3aa: CASSPGGRNSYEQYF; len: 15; j_gene: TRBJ2-7; abundance: few; v_gene: TRBV18; d_gene: -
CDR3nt: TGTGCCAGCAGCTTAAGAACCCAAGGAGCGGGAGGAGAGGGGTTCTTC; CDR3aa: CASSLRTQGAGGEGFF; len: 16; j_gene: TRBJ2-1; abundance: -; v_gene: TRBV5-4; d_gene: TRBD2
CDR3nt: TGTGCCAGCAGTAACAGGGACGACCAGCCCCAGCATTTT; CDR3aa: CASSNRDDQPQHF; len: 13; j_gene: TRBJ1-5; abundance: -; v_gene: TRBV6-1; d_gene: -
CDR3nt: TGTGCCAGCAGCCGCGGGGGAGCTTTTAATCAGCCCCAGCATTTT; CDR3aa: CASSRGGAFNQPQHF; len: 15; j_gene: TRBJ1-5; abundance: -; v_gene: TRBV7-9; d_gene: -
CDR3nt: TGTGCCAGCAGCCCAAGCGGACTAGCGTCTCACGAGCAGTACTTC; CDR3aa: CASSPSGLASHEQYF; len: 15; j_gene: TRBJ2-7; abundance: -; v_gene: TRBV7-2; d_gene: TRBD2
CDR3nt: TGTGCCAGCAGCTTAGATGGCCTAAGGGACGAGCAGTACTTC; CDR3aa: CASSLDGLRDEQYF; len: 14; j_gene: TRBJ2-7; abundance: -; v_gene: TRBV11-3; d_gene: -
CDR3nt: TGCGCCAGCACCGTGGGACAGGGGGAGGCACCCCTCCACTTT; CDR3aa: CASTVGQGEAPLHF; len: 14; j_gene: TRBJ1-6; abundance: few; v_gene: TRBV5-1; d_gene: TRBD1
CDR3nt: TGCGCCAGCAGCCCCCGAGGACTAGCGGAGGGCAACGAGCAGTACTTC; CDR3aa: CASSPRGLAEGNEQYF; len: 16; j_gene: TRBJ2-7; abundance: -; v_gene: TRBV4-1; d_gene: TRBD2
CDR3nt: TGTGCCAGCAGGATGGACTACGAGCAGTACTTC; CDR3aa: CASRMDYEQYF; len: 11; j_gene: TRBJ2-7; abundance: once; v_gene: TRBV25-1; d_gene: -
CDR3nt: TGTGCCAGTAGAAGGACAGGGGCCGATAATTCACCCCTCCACTTT; CDR3aa: CASRRTGADNSPLHF; len: 15; j_gene: TRBJ1-6; abundance: -; v_gene: TRBV19; d_gene: TRBD1
CDR3nt: TGCGCCAGCAGTGCGAGTAGCGGGGGGTCCCGGTTAGAGCAGTACTTC; CDR3aa: CASSASSGGSRLEQYF; len: 16; j_gene: TRBJ2-7; abundance: many; v_gene: TRBV10-1; d_gene: TRBD2
CDR3nt: TGCAGCGTTGAAGATGGACGGACACCTGAAGCTTTCTTT; CDR3aa: CSVEDGRTPEAFF; len: 13; j_gene: TRBJ1-1; abundance: -; v_gene: TRBV29-1; d_gene: -
CDR3nt: TGCGCCAGCAGCGCGGGGACGGGAAATCAGCCCCAGCATTTT; CDR3aa: CASSAGTGNQPQHF; len: 14; j_gene: TRBJ1-5; abundance: -; v_gene: TRBV5-1; d_gene: -
CDR3nt: TGTGCCAGCAGCCGAAGCGGGGGGCCCATGGACGGGGAGCTGTTTTTT; CDR3aa: CASSRSGGPMDGELFF; len: 16; j_gene: TRBJ2-2; abundance: -; v_gene: TRBV7-9; d_gene: TRBD2
CDR3nt: TGCGCCAGCAGCTTGGCCGGGGCAGGCGTAGATACGCAGTATTTT; CDR3aa: CASSLAGAGVDTQYF; len: 15; j_gene: TRBJ2-3; abundance: -; v_gene: TRBV5-1; d_gene: -
CDR3nt: TGTGCCAGCAGCTTAGCGATTCCCAGCGAGCAGTACTTC; CDR3aa: CASSLAIPSEQYF; len: 13; j_gene: TRBJ2-7; abundance: few; v_gene: TRBV7-2; d_gene: -
CDR3nt: TGTGCCAGCACCGTGGGGGAGGGTTCCTACGAGCAGTACTTC; CDR3aa: CASTVGEGSYEQYF; len: 14; j_gene: TRBJ2-7; abundance: -; v_gene: TRBV5-5; d_gene: TRBD2
CDR3nt: TGTGCCAGCAGCCCCTTACAGGGTCGTTGGGGATATGGCTACACCTTC; CDR3aa: CASSPLQGRWGYGYTF; len: 16; j_gene: TRBJ1-2; abundance: -; v_gene: TRBV11-2; d_gene: -
CDR3nt: TGTGCCAGCAGCTTTCGGACTAGCGGGAGCATCGATACGCAGTATTTT; CDR3aa: CASSFRTSGSIDTQYF; len: 16; j_gene: TRBJ2-3; abundance: -; v_gene: TRBV7-2; d_gene: TRBD2
CDR3nt: TGTGCCTGGAGTGTACGAACTAGCGGGAGCTATAACTACAATGAGCAATTCTTC; CDR3aa: CAWSVRTSGSYNYNEQFF; len: 18; j_gene: TRBJ2-1; abundance: -; v_gene: TRBV30; d_gene: TRBD2
CDR3nt: TGTGCCACCAGCGTTGGGGGTAGGAGCTACGAGCAGTACTTC; CDR3aa: CATSVGGRSYEQYF; len: 14; j_gene: TRBJ2-7; abundance: -; v_gene: TRBV15; d_gene: -
CDR3nt: TGTGCCAGCAGCACACAGGGGTATGGCTACACCTTC; CDR3aa: CASSTQGYGYTF; len: 12; j_gene: TRBJ1-2; abundance: few; v_gene: TRBV7-2; d_gene: TRBD1
CDR3nt: TGTGCCAGAAGCCGCGAAGGGACAGGGAAGGCAGATACGCAGTATTTT; CDR3aa: CARSREGTGKADTQYF; len: 16; j_gene: TRBJ2-3; abundance: -; v_gene: TRBV5-3; d_gene: TRBD1
CDR3nt: TGCGCCAGCAGCTTGGCTTCTAGTGTGGATACGCAGTATTTT; CDR3aa: CASSLASSVDTQYF; len: 14; j_gene: TRBJ2-3; abundance: -; v_gene: TRBV5-1; d_gene: -
CDR3nt: TGTGCCAGCAAAAGGACTATGAACCAAGAGACCCAGTACTTC; CDR3aa: CASKRTMNQETQYF; len: 14; j_gene: TRBJ2-5; abundance: once; v_gene: TRBV6-1; d_gene: -
CDR3nt: TGTGCCAGCAGCACCGGACAGCGAGTCTACGAGCAGTACTTC; CDR3aa: CASSTGQRVYEQYF; len: 14; j_gene: TRBJ2-7; abundance: -; v_gene: TRBV11-1; d_gene: -
CDR3nt: TGTGCCAGCAGTTTTACGGTCGCCTCTAACTATGGCTACACCTTC; CDR3aa: CASSFTVASNYGYTF; len: 15; j_gene: TRBJ1-2; abundance: -; v_gene: TRBV2; d_gene: -
CDR3nt: TGTGCCAGCAGCCCCTTCGGGGGGTCGGTGGCCGGGGAGCTGTTTTTT; CDR3aa: CASSPFGGSVAGELFF; len: 16; j_gene: TRBJ2-2; abundance: -; v_gene: TRBV2; d_gene: TRBD2
CDR3nt: TGCAGCGCCGGTTGGGAAGGGGGCGGGTACCTCTCTGGGGCCAACGTCCTGACTTTC; CDR3aa: CSAGWEGGGYLSGANVLTF; len: 19; j_gene: TRBJ2-6; abundance: once; v_gene: TRBV29-1; d_gene: TRBD1
CDR3nt: TGTGCCAGCAGTGAAGGGCAGGGGGTAAATTCACCCCTCCACTTT; CDR3aa: CASSEGQGVNSPLHF; len: 15; j_gene: TRBJ1-6; abundance: -; v_gene: TRBV6-1; d_gene: TRBD1
CDR3nt: TGTGCCAGCAGTGAAACGCGACAGAAAGAGACCCAGTACTTC; CDR3aa: CASSETRQKETQYF; len: 14; j_gene: TRBJ2-5; abundance: -; v_gene: TRBV2; d_gene: -
CDR3nt: TGCGCCATCTTGGGACAGGGGCCATCGAACACTGAAGCTTTCTTT; CDR3aa: CAILGQGPSNTEAFF; len: 15; j_gene: TRBJ1-1; abundance: -; v_gene: TRBV10-1; d_gene: TRBD1
CDR3nt: TGTGCCAGCGGCCGACAGGGACAACCCTACGAGCAGTACTTC; CDR3aa: CASGRQGQPYEQYF; len: 14; j_gene: TRBJ2-7; abundance: -; v_gene: TRBV5-4; d_gene: TRBD1
CDR3nt: TGTGCCAGCAGTGAATCCCCGAACTATGGCTACACCTTC; CDR3aa: CASSESPNYGYTF; len: 13; j_gene: TRBJ1-2; abundance: -; v_gene: TRBV25-1; d_gene: -
CDR3nt: TGTGCCATCAGTAGCCAAGTCGAAGCTTTCTTT; CDR3aa: CAISSQVEAFF; len: 11; j_gene: TRBJ1-1; abundance: many; v_gene: TRBV10-3; d_gene: -
CDR3nt: TGCGCCAGCAGCCAAGGGACTAGCGGGAGAGCACCGGGGGAGACCCAGTACTTC; CDR3aa: CASSQGTSGRAPGETQYF; len: 18; j_gene: TRBJ2-5; abundance: -; v_gene: TRBV4-1; d_gene: TRBD2
CDR3nt: TGTGCCAGCAAGGCATGGGGACAGGGTAACAATGAGCAGTTCTTC; CDR3aa: CASKAWGQGNNEQFF; len: 15; j_gene: TRBJ2-1; abundance: -; v_gene: TRBV27; d_gene: TRBD1
CDR3nt: TGTGCCAGCAGCTTATCTTCTCTGAACGAGCAGTACTTC; CDR3aa: CASSLSSLNEQYF; len: 13; j_gene: TRBJ2-7; abundance: -; v_gene: TRBV7-9; d_gene: -
CDR3nt: TGTGCCAGCAGGGATTCCGGGACAGGAGGGTCCGAGCAGTACTTC; CDR3aa: CASRDSGTGGSEQYF; len: 15; j_gene: TRBJ2-7; abundance: few; v_gene: TRBV28; d_gene: TRBD1
CDR3nt: TGTGCCAGCAGCCCTGGCGGCGGCGGCGGGGGAAACTATGGCTACACCTTC; CDR3aa: CASSPGGGGGGNYGYTF; len: 17; j_gene: TRBJ1-2; abundance: -; v_gene: TRBV7-3; d_gene: -
CDR3nt: TGTGCCTGGAGTGCCCCAATACACGGAGCGAACACTGAAGCTTTCTTT; CDR3aa: CAWSAPIHGANTEAFF; len: 16; j_gene: TRBJ1-1; abundance: few; v_gene: TRBV30; d_gene: -
CDR3nt: TGCGCCAGCAGCTTGACCCCAGCGGGAGGGAAATACGAGCAGTACTTC; CDR3aa: CASSLTPAGGKYEQYF; len: 16; j_gene: TRBJ2-7; abundance: few; v_gene: TRBV5-1; d_gene: TRBD2
CDR3nt: TGCGCCAGCAGCTCGGTGGGGAAGGGGGAGCTGTTTTTT; CDR3aa: CASSSVGKGELFF; len: 13; j_gene: TRBJ2-2; abundance: -; v_gene: TRBV5-1; d_gene: -
CDR3nt: TGCGCCAGCAGCCCGTTGGAACTAGCCAAAAACATTCAGTACTTC; CDR3aa: CASSPLELAKNIQYF; len: 15; j_gene: TRBJ2-4; abundance: -; v_gene: TRBV4-1; d_gene: -
CDR3nt: TGTGCCAGCAGCCCTGCCCAGGGGAGCTCTGGGGCCAACGTCCTGACTTTC; CDR3aa: CASSPAQGSSGANVLTF; len: 17; j_gene: TRBJ2-6; abundance: few; v_gene: TRBV9; d_gene: -